The 8 T cell receptor beta chains below come from one sample, sequenced in a study of T cells in women clearing cervical HPV infection. Produced via immunoSEQ multiplex PCR; TCRdb's table is partial and in-frame only. This sample's clone table lists about 41,000 clones. The sample taken for sequencing was blood buffy coat. Source of these receptors: a woman between 18 and 70 years old with a cervical HPV16 infection that either progressed to CIN3+ or cleared (not recorded which).

Worth noting for this clone: The read finishes 3 residues shy of the CDR3 end, and the germline J gene is used to complete it. This chain connects TRBV19 to TRBJ1-2, with 8 nucleotides matching TRBD1. CDR1 is LNHDA and CDR2 is SQIVND in the germline V gene (reference sequence). The CDR3 spans 12 residues. Trimming took 10 bases from V and 4 from J; bases not matched to a gene: 5. CDR3 DNA (partial): TGTGCCATCAGGACAGGGATCTATGGC. Translating it yields CAIRTGIYG. The whole CDR3 protein is CAIRTGIYGYTF.

As for this clone: Read coverage stops 3 residues before the CDR3 terminus; the germline J gene supplies the remainder. This sequence joins TRBV2 and TRBJ2-3; 12 positions match TRBD2. There are 16 residues in the CDR3. Germline values: CDR1 SNHLY, CDR2 FYNNEI. V lost 7 bases and J lost 8; bases outside the gene matches: 13. Partial CDR3 DNA: TGTGCCAGCACCCCCACTAGCGGGGGGCCGACAAGTACG. Its protein product is CASTPTSGGPTST. The full CDR3 protein reads CASTPTSGGPTSTQYF.

As concerns this clone: The CDR3 end lies 3 residues beyond the end of the read and is filled in from the germline J gene. The V and J genes are TRBV7-2 and TRBJ1-2; D is possibly TRBD1 (6 bases). Trimming removed 6 bases from V and 2 bases from J, with 13 bases in between. The CDR3 loop spans 14 amino acids. Germline V gene sequence: CDR1 SGHTA, CDR2 FQGNSA. CDR3 DNA (partial): TGTGCCAGCAGACCAACAGGGACCAACTATGGC. Residues: CASRPTGTNYG. The full CDR3 reads CASRPTGTNYGYTF.

As for this clone: The read stops 3 residues short of the end of the CDR3; the missing end is completed from the germline J gene. The chain is built from TRBV5-1 and TRBJ1-2, with D maybe TRBD1 (5 bases). Germline V gene data show CDR1 as SGHRS and CDR2 as YFSETQ. The CDR3 spans 16 residues. Deletions cut 2 bases from V and 6 bases from J, with 20 bases between. The CDR3 bases that were read are TGCGCCAGCAGCTTTTCTGCTGGGGCGGTCGCGGATGGC. This encodes CASSFSAGAVADG. The whole CDR3 sequence reads CASSFSAGAVADGYTF.

This clone registers medium-sized by frequency. The sequenced fragment ends 3 residues before the CDR3 boundary, so the rest is inferred from the germline J gene. This rearrangement joins TRBV30 to TRBJ1-2; D remains unclear. Deletions cut 2 bases from V and 7 bases from J, with 11 bases between. CDR3 size: 12 residues. Germline loops: CDR1 GTSNPN, CDR2 SVGIG (reference sequence). Incomplete CDR3 DNA: TGTGCCTGGAGTCAGTATGCTGGTGGC. As protein: CAWSQYAGG. In full, the CDR3 reads CAWSQYAGGYTF. The whole variable domain, remainder taken from reference TRBV30 and TRBJ1-2, is SQTIHQWPATLVQPVGSPLSLECTVEGTSNPNLYWYRQAAGRGLQLLFYSVGIGQISSEVPQNLSASRPQDRQFILSSKKLLLSDSGFYLCAWSQYAGGYTFGSGTRLTVV.

About this clone: The sequenced fragment ends 3 residues before the CDR3 boundary, so the rest is inferred from the germline J gene. This chain uses TRBV5-1 with TRBJ1-1; 7 positions match TRBD1. The CDR3 sequence is 19 residues long. The J segment lost 2 bases and the V segment lost 4 bases, leaving 20 bases of the junction unmatched. The germline gives CDR1 SGHRS, CDR2 YFSETQ. The CDR3 DNA, read in part, is TGCGCCAGCAGCCAGAAACGTACAGGGGCGATACCGGGAAACACTGAA. Amino acids: CASSQKRTGAIPGNTE. The full CDR3 reads CASSQKRTGAIPGNTEAFF.

Of note for this clone: The read stops 3 residues short of the end of the CDR3; the missing end is completed from the germline J gene. The V call is TRBV20-1, the J call TRBJ1-1, with 7 nucleotides matching TRBD1. V shed 5 bases, J shed 1 base, and the junction held 1 base outside the gene matches. CDR1 DFQATT and CDR2 SNEGSKA come from the germline V gene (reference sequence). The CDR3 has 12 amino acids. The CDR3 bases that were read are TGCAGTGCTGGGGACAGGAACACTGAA. Translated: CSAGDRNTE. The whole CDR3 sequence is CSAGDRNTEAFF.

As to this clone: The CDR3 end is not reached by the read, which stops 3 residues before it; the germline J gene fills it in. The J gene is TRBJ2-4, the V gene TRBV5-8; tentative D call: TRBD1 (5 bases). V dropped 7 bases and J dropped 0 bases, with 8 bases sitting between them. The CDR3 is 13 amino acids. Germline V gene sequence: CDR1 SGHTS, CDR2 YDEGEE. The sequenced CDR3 bases are TGTGCCAGCTCTGACAGAGCCAAAAACATT. Its translation: CASSDRAKNI. From start to end, the CDR3 is CASSDRAKNIQYF.